The TCR beta chain under discussion was sequenced for a study of T cell responses to AZD1222 COVID-19 vaccine. Turning to the study itself: Second-dose intervals near 4 or 12 weeks were combined.

Deletions cut 4 bases from V and 5 bases from J, with 18 bases between. The CDR3 runs to 15 residues. The germline gives CDR1 SGHNT, CDR2 YYREEE (reference sequence). About this clone itself: Its antigen is unidentified.

Using immunoSEQ multiplex PCR, the repertoire was profiled, and TCRdb retains in-frame clones only, with some absent. Of just over 65,000 clones listed, less than 90% are singletons. Study-level findings and limits: Once two AZD1222 doses were given, Spike-specific TCR breadth and depth went up.

This clonotype originated in an adult in good health. This chain joins TRBV5-4 and TRBJ2-5, with D possibly being TRBD1 (6 bases). Sequenced here: peripheral blood, sampled on day 0 of AZD1222 vaccination. In DNA, the CDR3 is TGTGCCAGCAGCCTCAACGGTGGACAGTGGGAGACCCAGTACTTC. As protein: CASSLNGGQWETQYF.